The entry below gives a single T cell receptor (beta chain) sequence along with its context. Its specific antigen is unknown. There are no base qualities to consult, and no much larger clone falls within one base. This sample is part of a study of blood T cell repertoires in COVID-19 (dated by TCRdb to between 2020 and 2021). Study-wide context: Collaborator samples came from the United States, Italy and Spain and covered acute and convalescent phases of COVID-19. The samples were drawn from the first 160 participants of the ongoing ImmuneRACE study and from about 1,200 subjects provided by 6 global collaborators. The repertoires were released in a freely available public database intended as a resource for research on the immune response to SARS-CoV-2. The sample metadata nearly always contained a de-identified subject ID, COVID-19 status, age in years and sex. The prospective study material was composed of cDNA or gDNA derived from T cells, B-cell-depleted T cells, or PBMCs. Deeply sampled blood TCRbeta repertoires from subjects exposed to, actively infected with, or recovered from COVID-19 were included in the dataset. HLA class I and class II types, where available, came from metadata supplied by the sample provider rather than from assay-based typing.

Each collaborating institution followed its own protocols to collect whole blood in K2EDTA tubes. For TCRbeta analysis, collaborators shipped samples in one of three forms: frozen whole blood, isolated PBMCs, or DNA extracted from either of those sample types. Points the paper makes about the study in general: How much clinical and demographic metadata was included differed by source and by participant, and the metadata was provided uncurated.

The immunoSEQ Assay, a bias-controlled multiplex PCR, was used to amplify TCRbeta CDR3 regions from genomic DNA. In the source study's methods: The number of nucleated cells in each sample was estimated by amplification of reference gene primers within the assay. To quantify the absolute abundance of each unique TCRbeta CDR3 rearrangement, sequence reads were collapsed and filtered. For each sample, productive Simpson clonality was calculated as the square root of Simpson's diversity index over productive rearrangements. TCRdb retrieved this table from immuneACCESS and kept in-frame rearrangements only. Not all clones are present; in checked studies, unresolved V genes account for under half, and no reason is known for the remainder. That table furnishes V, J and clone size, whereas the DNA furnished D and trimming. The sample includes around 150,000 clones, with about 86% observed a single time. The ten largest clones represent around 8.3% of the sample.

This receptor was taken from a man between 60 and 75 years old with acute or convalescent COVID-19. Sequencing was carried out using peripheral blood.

The nucleotide sequence is TGTGCCATCAGGCCTGGACTAGCGGGGAGCTCCTACGAGCAGTACTTC. It translates as CAIRPGLAGSSYEQYF. The rearranged chain carries TRBV10-3 and TRBJ2-7, and TRBD2 aligns with 12 junction nucleotides. From the germline V gene, CDR1 is ENHRY and CDR2 is SYGVKD. Trimming removed 6 bases from V and 0 bases from J; the gene matches leave 6 bases unexplained. The CDR3, from cysteine to phenylalanine, totals 16 residues. Kept here is only the CDR3 DNA, which spans 48 bases and is read in frame from base 1.